The clone carrying this T cell receptor (beta chain) came up once. Original data processing: Estimates of nucleated cell counts were drawn from the amplification of reference gene primers. Repertoires were generated with immunoSEQ multiplex PCR, while TCRdb's copy carries only in-frame clones and drops some. That table gives V, J and clone size, and the DNA gave D and trimming. The sample consists of fewer than 80,000 clones, about four fifths of them appearing once. The sample comes from a study of blood T cell repertoires in COVID-19. Study details: Material from acute and convalescent COVID-19 was sourced from the United States, Italy and Spain. T cells, B-cell-depleted T cells, or PBMCs provided the cDNA or gDNA that served as material.

Germline lookup yields CDR1 SGHTA and CDR2 FQGNSA. This CDR3 contains 18 residues. V gave up 5 bases and J gave up 3 bases; unmatched junction bases: 9. The specimen was peripheral blood. The chain couples TRBV7-2 to TRBJ2-5; 16 bases are shared with TRBD2. This TCR derives from a woman aged 80 or over with active or convalescent COVID-19. CDR3 sequence reads: CASSRPGTSGGAEETQYF. CDR3 DNA: TGTGCCAGCAGCCGTCCCGGGACTAGCGGGGGGGCGGAAGAGACCCAGTACTTC.